This passage covers 25 T cell receptor beta chains from one sample sequenced in a study of Ad26.COV2.S vaccination and SARS-CoV-2 variants. As to treatment: around 19 received Ad26.COV2.S at low or high dose, single or two shots; five or six received placebo; per-sample allocation not given. Material that was analyzed had been drawn on day 63 after the first vaccine or placebo injection. Only in-frame clones appear in the TCRdb table, and some are missing; sequencing was by immunoSEQ multiplex PCR. Of around 340,000 clones listed, roughly nine tenths were seen once; the top ten hold 6.4%. Sample: peripheral blood, taken in a trial of Ad26.COV2.S vaccine versus placebo. The source is a person aged 18 to 59 who received the Ad26.COV2.S COVID-19 vaccine or a placebo.

The chain combines TRBV7-2 with TRBJ2-7; maybe TRBD2 (6 bases). The CDR3 consists of 14 residues. The germline CDR1 and CDR2 sequences are SGHTA and FQGNSA. The V end lost 1 base, the J end lost 10 bases, and 17 bases lay between the germline ends. CDR3: CASSLEGGNSRQYF. DNA of the CDR3: TGTGCCAGCAGCTTAGAAGGAGGGAACTCTAGACAGTACTTC.

CDR3 residues: CASSLEDSSYEQYF. The CDR3, as DNA: TGCGCCAGCAGCCTAGAGGACAGCTCCTACGAGCAGTACTTC. The gene calls are TRBV4-3 and TRBJ2-7; a possible D gene is TRBD1 (6 bases). CDR3 length: 14 amino acids. The ends were cut back, 4 bases at V and 0 bases at J, with 10 bases in the middle. CDR1 and CDR2 from the germline V gene are LGHNA and YSLEER.

This clone came up once. The CDR3 loop is CASSWGSSYGYTF. Here the CDR3 DNA reads TGTGCCAGCAGTTGGGGGAGTAGCTATGGCTACACCTTC. The V gene is TRBV9, the J gene TRBJ1-2; tentative D call: TRBD1 (5 bases). The ends were cut back, 5 bases at V and 4 bases at J, with 12 bases in the middle. The CDR3 extends over 13 amino acids. Germline loops: CDR1 SGDLS, CDR2 YYNGEE.

In regard to this clone: This sample also contains other DNA sequences that code for the same CDR3. J is TRBJ1-2 and V is TRBV28; D is possibly TRBD1 (5 bases). Trimming stripped 3 bases from V and 2 bases from J, with 7 bases between. The CDR3 is made up of 13 amino acids. Germline assignment: CDR1 MDHEN and CDR2 SYDVKM. CDR3 nucleotides: TGTGCCAGCAGTTTGGGGCAGAACTATGGCTACACCTTC. Protein sequence: CASSLGQNYGYTF.

Here the CDR3 DNA reads TGTGCCAGCAGCCCGACAAGGACGGGACCTATCCCCCTCCACTTT. Its protein is CASSPTRTGPIPLHF. This rearrangement joins TRBV9 to TRBJ1-6; maybe TRBD1 (5 bases). The length of the CDR3 is 15 residues. V lost 4 bases and J 13 bases, leaving 21 bases between the germline ends. Germline lookup yields CDR1 SGDLS and CDR2 YYNGEE.

The chain has TRBV5-5 and TRBJ1-4; D possibly corresponds to TRBD1 (5 bases). Looked up from germline, CDR1 is SGHKS and CDR2 is YYEKEE (reference sequence). There are 18 residues in the CDR3. Trimming removed 0 bases from V and 0 bases from J, with 15 bases in between. The CDR3 nucleotides read TGTGCCAGCAGCTTGGCCATCGTGGGGGGTTCAACTAATGAAAAACTGTTTTTT. Translated, it gives CASSLAIVGGSTNEKLFF.

This chain joins TRBV5-1 and TRBJ2-1; unclear D gene. Germline CDR1 SGHRS, CDR2 YFSETQ. Trimming took 4 bases from V and 2 from J, leaving 7 bases between them. CDR3 length: 13 amino acids. The CDR3: CASSEGTYNEQFF. In nucleotides, the CDR3 is TGCGCCAGCAGCGAAGGGACCTACAATGAGCAGTTCTTC.

V usage is TRBV30 and J usage is TRBJ2-1; D is unclear. The CDR3 is 14 amino acids. Looked up from germline, CDR1 is GTSNPN and CDR2 is SVGIG (reference sequence). V was pared by 4 bases and J by 4 bases, with 14 bases between. CDR3 loop: CAWIPRTRYNEQFF. In nucleotides, the CDR3 is TGTGCCTGGATTCCGCGGACGCGTTACAATGAGCAGTTCTTC.

V and J are TRBV27 and TRBJ1-2, with TRBD1 as a possible D gene (5 bases). The length of the CDR3 is 14 residues. Germline V gene lookup returns CDR1 MNHEY and CDR2 SMNVEV (reference sequence). V lost 1 base and J lost 7, with 13 bases in between. This CDR3 reads CASSLLRGVTGYTF. Here the CDR3 DNA reads TGTGCCAGCAGTTTATTACGAGGGGTTACTGGCTACACCTTC.

The CDR3 region has the DNA TGCGCCAGCAGCCAAATCGGGGAAAAACTGTTTTTT. Its protein is CASSQIGEKLFF. The V and J genes are TRBV4-3 and TRBJ1-4; D unclear. The CDR3 runs to 12 residues. The germline V gene encodes CDR1 LGHNA and CDR2 YSLEER. V dropped 2 bases and J dropped 8 bases, with 6 bases sitting between them.

The genes are TRBV18 and TRBJ1-6; possible D gene TRBD1, 6 bases. Germline loops: CDR1 KGHSH, CDR2 LQKENI. The CDR3 totals 17 residues. V dropped 3 bases and J dropped 6 bases, with 18 bases sitting between them. CDR3 amino acids: CASSPTGLGNGNSPLHF. The CDR3 bases are TGTGCCAGCTCACCGACAGGACTGGGGAATGGTAATTCACCCCTCCACTTT.

V usage is TRBV27 and J usage is TRBJ2-3; the D is unclear. V was trimmed by 8 bases and J by 0 bases, leaving 6 bases between them. CDR1 is MNHEY and CDR2 is SMNVEV in the germline V gene (reference sequence). This CDR3 has 12 residues. The CDR3, as DNA: TGTGCCAGCGCAACTAGCACAGATACGCAGTATTTT. Protein sequence: CASATSTDTQYF.

CDR3 DNA: TGTGCCAGCAGCCCGGGGCCAGATTCACCCCTCCACTTT. Translating it yields CASSPGPDSPLHF. The genes are TRBV9 and TRBJ1-6; a weak D match, TRBD1 (5 bases). CDR3 size: 13 residues. The germline V and J ends were trimmed by 4 bases and 8 bases, with 10 bases remaining between them. Germline V gene sequence: CDR1 SGDLS, CDR2 YYNGEE.

This clone has a count of ten or more. In DNA, the CDR3 is TGTGCCACCAGCAGAGATACGGGTGGGTCGGAGACCCAGTACTTC. It yields the protein CATSRDTGGSETQYF. The J gene is TRBJ2-5, the V gene TRBV15; D remains ambiguous. Trimming removed 0 bases from V and 5 bases from J, with 13 bases in between. Germline values: CDR1 LNHNV, CDR2 YYDKDF (reference sequence). CDR3 length: 15 residues.

The chain carries TRBV28 and TRBJ1-3; weak D call: TRBD1 (5 bases). The CDR3 totals 18 residues. Germline CDR1 MDHEN, CDR2 SYDVKM. V lost 2 bases and J lost 2, with 19 bases in between. CDR3 bases: TGTGCCAGCAGTTTAATCAGGACAAGGGCACTTCCTGGAAACACCATATATTTT. Its translation: CASSLIRTRALPGNTIYF.

On this clone itself: Other DNA sequences within the sample encode an identical CDR3. V gene TRBV6-5 combines with J gene TRBJ1-3; no clear D. The germline gives CDR1 MNHEY, CDR2 SVGAGI. Trimming shortened V by 0 bases and J by 2 bases, and 8 bases separated the two germline ends. The CDR3 contains 15 residues. CDR3 in amino acids: CASSYSTGAGNTIYF. In nucleotides, the CDR3 is TGTGCCAGCAGTTACTCGACCGGCGCTGGAAACACCATATATTTT.

The sample holds one count of this clone. The sample carries other DNA sequences with the same CDR3. V is TRBV7-2 and J is TRBJ2-5; a weak D match, TRBD2 (6 bases). Germline V CDR1 and CDR2: SGHTA, FQGNSA. The CDR3 length is 13 residues. Trimming took 5 bases from V and 2 from J, leaving 9 bases between them. This CDR3 reads CASSRGLQETQYF. The CDR3 DNA sequence: TGTGCCAGCAGCAGGGGACTTCAAGAGACCCAGTACTTC.

The chain is built from TRBV7-2 and TRBJ2-3, with 9 nucleotides matching TRBD1. Losses at the gene ends were 5 bases for V and 1 base for J; bases not matched to a gene: 7. CDR1 and CDR2 (germline): SGHTA, FQGNSA. There are 16 residues in the CDR3. CDR3 sequence reads: CASSARDREGTDTQYF. The CDR3 DNA sequence: TGTGCCAGCAGCGCTCGGGACAGGGAGGGCACAGATACGCAGTATTTT.

The rearrangement uses TRBV11-2 and TRBJ1-4; TRBD1 might be the D (6 bases). Trimming shortened V by 3 bases and J by 4 bases, and 9 bases separated the two germline ends. Germline assignment: CDR1 SGHAT and CDR2 FQNNGV. The CDR3 is 14 residues long. Here the CDR3 reads CASSLGGGNEKLFF. In DNA, the CDR3 is TGTGCCAGCAGCTTGGGGGGCGGTAATGAAAAACTGTTTTTT.

The chain carries TRBV6-1 and TRBJ1-1; 8 nucleotides align to TRBD1. The trim removed 3 bases at V and 1 base at J, leaving 1 base unmatched. This CDR3 is built from 14 residues. Germline assignment: CDR1 MNHNS and CDR2 SASEGT. This chain's CDR3 is CASSEGQENTEAFF. In DNA, the CDR3 is TGTGCCAGCAGTGAGGGACAGGAGAACACTGAAGCTTTCTTT.

Of note for this clone: Within the sample, other DNA sequences also encode this same CDR3. This chain's CDR3 is CAWSVRQGGGYTF. The DNA of the CDR3 is TGTGCCTGGAGTGTACGACAGGGAGGAGGCTACACCTTC. The V gene is TRBV30, the J gene TRBJ1-2; 7 nucleotides align to TRBD1. The trim removed 0 bases at V and 8 bases at J, leaving 6 bases unmatched. CDR1 and CDR2 from the germline V gene are GTSNPN and SVGIG (reference sequence). The CDR3 covers 13 residues.

The V and J genes are TRBV4-3 and TRBJ2-1; a weak D match, TRBD2 (6 bases). This CDR3 is built from 16 residues. V was cut by 4 bases and J by 4 bases, with 17 bases left in between. Germline CDR1 LGHNA, CDR2 YSLEER. Here the CDR3 reads CASSLSHGGGYNEQFF. The CDR3 DNA is TGCGCCAGCAGCCTTTCTCACGGGGGTGGATACAATGAGCAGTTCTTC.

V gene TRBV30 combines with J gene TRBJ1-1; D is unclear. This CDR3 has 11 amino acids. The V and J ends lost 8 bases and 6 bases respectively, with 13 bases between them. Germline CDR1 and CDR2: GTSNPN and SVGIG (reference sequence). The CDR3 DNA reads TGTGCCGCCGCAAGGGTTGCTGAAGCTTTCTTT. Translated: CAAARVAEAFF.

This chain links TRBV30 with TRBJ1-1; D unclear. V lost 0 bases to trimming and J lost 1 base, with 12 bases between them. The germline V gene has CDR1 GTSNPN and CDR2 SVGIG (reference sequence). The CDR3 length is 15 residues. CDR3 sequence (DNA): TGTGCCTGGAGTGTACCCTATCATCCGAACACTGAAGCTTTCTTT. Residues: CAWSVPYHPNTEAFF.

The gene calls are TRBV27 and TRBJ1-4, with D possibly matching TRBD1 (6 bases). This CDR3 is 14 amino acids long. Germline CDR1 reads MNHEY; CDR2 reads SMNVEV (reference sequence). Deletions cut 5 bases from V and 11 bases from J, with 18 bases between. The CDR3 bases are TGTGCCAGCAGTCGGGATTACAGGGCTTTGAAACTGTTTTTT. It specifies CASSRDYRALKLFF.